The rows below give T cell receptor beta chains drawn from one sample of a study of cytomegalovirus exposure and HLA in healthy donors. Only in-frame clones appear in the TCRdb table, and some are missing; sequencing was by immunoSEQ multiplex PCR. The profile covers roughly 130,000 clones, with approximately 80% appearing a single time and roughly 1.9% taken by the ten largest. Sequencing was done on a sample of PBMCs. The source of these receptors is a man aged 40-49 years in good health and CMV-seronegative. The CDR3 runs from the conserved cysteine through the conserved F or W. The order of the fields is V gene, clone size, D gene, J gene, CDR3 DNA, CDR3 protein. D genes are given only for firm matches. A clone size is listed for some rows: how often the clone was seen (once, few, many), or a class if it is expanded.

TRBV27	NA	TRBD2	TRBJ2-7	TGTGCCAGCAGTTGGACTAGCGGCCCCTACGAGCAGTACTTC	CASSWTSGPYEQYF
TRBV7-7	NA	NA	TRBJ2-1	TGTGCCAGCAGTCCTGGGGGAGGATCCTACAATGAGCAGTTCTTC	CASSPGGGSYNEQFF
TRBV5-5	few	TRBD1	TRBJ2-3	TGTGCCAGCAGTCAGACAGGGGATACGCAGTATTTT	CASSQTGDTQYF
TRBV27	NA	TRBD1	TRBJ1-1	TGTGCCAGCAGTTCCCCTAGGGGGCTCTCTGAAGCTTTCTTT	CASSSPRGLSEAFF
TRBV11-2	NA	TRBD2	TRBJ2-7	TGTGCCAGCAGCTTTATAGCGGGTGGTACCTACGAGCAGTACTTC	CASSFIAGGTYEQYF
TRBV7-2	NA	TRBD2	TRBJ2-7	TGTGCCAGCAGCTTAGATTTCTGGGGGGGCTACGAGCAGTACTTC	CASSLDFWGGYEQYF
TRBV27	NA	TRBD2	TRBJ2-3	TGTGCCAGCAGTTTATGGGGAGGGGACACAGATACGCAGTATTTT	CASSLWGGDTDTQYF
TRBV7-9	few	TRBD1	TRBJ1-5	TGTGCCAGCAGCCCACAGGGGAGCAATCAGCCCCAGCATTTT	CASSPQGSNQPQHF
TRBV11-2	NA	NA	TRBJ2-5	TGTGCCAGCAGCTTAGTCGGGTTGGGGGGTTGGGAGACCCAGTACTTC	CASSLVGLGGWETQYF
TRBV29-1	NA	NA	TRBJ2-1	TGCAGCGTTGCAGGAAACTCCTACAATGAGCAGTTCTTC	CSVAGNSYNEQFF
TRBV10-3	NA	TRBD2	TRBJ2-7	TGTGCCATCAAGCGGGGTAGCGGAGCCTACGAGCAGTACTTC	CAIKRGSGAYEQYF
TRBV7-8	NA	NA	TRBJ2-7	TGTGCCAGCAGCTTAGACCGGGGCGAGCAGTACTTC	CASSLDRGEQYF
TRBV4-3	NA	NA	TRBJ2-3	TGCGCCAGCAGCCAAGAGGACACGCAACGCACAGATACGCAGTATTTT	CASSQEDTQRTDTQYF
TRBV28	NA	TRBD2	TRBJ2-7	TGTGCCAGCAGTTCTGTCCCGGGCCTAGCGGGAGCCTACGAGCAGTACTTC	CASSSVPGLAGAYEQYF
TRBV29-1	few	TRBD2	TRBJ2-5	TGCAGCGCTGGAACTAGCGGGGGGTCGGGGGGAAGGGAGACCCAGTACTTC	CSAGTSGGSGGRETQYF
TRBV27	NA	TRBD2	TRBJ2-5	TGTGCCAGCAGCCAAATTCGGGGGGAAGGGGAGACCCAGTACTTC	CASSQIRGEGETQYF
TRBV7-9	NA	TRBD1	TRBJ2-1	TGTGCCAGCAGGCTAGGGGGCGGGGAGCAGTTCTTC	CASRLGGGEQFF
TRBV7-8	NA	NA	TRBJ2-5	TGTGCCAGCAGCCAAGGCTCGACAGGAGAAGAGACCCAGTACTTC	CASSQGSTGEETQYF
TRBV7-2	NA	TRBD1	TRBJ1-1	TGTGCCAGCAGCTTATTCTGGGACAGGGGGCTTGGGACTGAAGCTTTCTTT	CASSLFWDRGLGTEAFF
TRBV5-1	NA	TRBD2	TRBJ2-7	TGCGCCAGCAGCCCGACTAGCGGGAGTGCGTACGAGCAGTACTTC	CASSPTSGSAYEQYF
TRBV6-4	once	TRBD2	TRBJ2-3	TGTGCCAGCAGTGAATTCGCGGGAGGACCAGATACGCAGTATTTT	CASSEFAGGPDTQYF
TRBV9	NA	NA	TRBJ1-1	TGTGCCAGCAGCGTAAGGTCCAGGGCCACTGAAGCTTTCTTT	CASSVRSRATEAFF
TRBV27	NA	TRBD1	TRBJ1-5	TGTGCCAGCAGTGCAACCGCCGGGACAGGGCATCAGCCCCAGCATTTT	CASSATAGTGHQPQHF
TRBV9	NA	TRBD1	TRBJ1-4	TGTGCCAGCAGCCTAAGGACAGGGTCCAGAGAAAAACTGTTTTTT	CASSLRTGSREKLFF
TRBV27	NA	TRBD1	TRBJ2-2	TGTGCCAGCAGCCTGGACAGGGGGCCCGGGGAGCTGTTTTTT	CASSLDRGPGELFF
TRBV5-1	NA	NA	TRBJ2-5	TGCGCCAGCAGCTTGGGAATCGGCCAGTACTTC	CASSLGIGQYF
TRBV27	NA	TRBD1	TRBJ1-1	TGTGCCAGCGGGCCTACCGGGACAGGGTGGACTGAAGCTTTCTTT	CASGPTGTGWTEAFF
TRBV4-1	few	NA	TRBJ2-7	TGCGCCAGCAGCCAAGATAAACGGGAGCAGTACTTC	CASSQDKREQYF
TRBV18	NA	NA	TRBJ1-4	TGTGCCAGCTCACCCTTGGGGGGGAAAGAAGGCGGGAATGAAAAACTGTTTTTT	CASSPLGGKEGGNEKLFF
TRBV12-5	NA	NA	TRBJ2-7	TGTGCTAGTGGTTTGGACAACGTCGGTGGCTTAGCGGCGTACGAGCAGTACTTC	CASGLDNVGGLAAYEQYF
TRBV11-2	NA	TRBD2	TRBJ2-7	TGTGCCAGCAGCTCAGGTGGGGCTAGCGGCCGCTTCTCAGAGCAGTACTTC	CASSSGGASGRFSEQYF